This T cell receptor (beta chain) derives from a study of blood T cells in healthy people across ages. This CDR3 region has 15 residues. V gave up 5 bases and J gave up 5 bases, with 18 bases separating them. A second PCR, run for about 7 to 11 cycles, used a sample-barcoded 5' primer plus a J-beta primer mix. TCRdb redid the calling of the 5' RACE reads with MiXCR, one entry per CDR3 protein. This table holds about 800,000 distinct CDR3 sequences, about three fifths found once. The sample comprised blood. This chain connects TRBV12-3 or TRBV12-4 to TRBJ2-5; possible D gene TRBD2, 5 bases. The receptor comes from a man between 25 and 39 years old in good health. CDR3 amino acids: CASSTMTGTGETQYF. For the CDR3, the DNA is TGTGCCAGCAGTACCATGACGGGCACGGGGGAGACCCAGTACTTC.